A single sample gave rise to the 10 T cell receptor beta chains below, sequenced in a study of T-cell reconstitution after alpha-beta-depleted transplantation in children. A TCRbeta library incorporating unique molecular identifiers was prepared. TCRdb used MiXCR to reprocess the PCR reads, holding one entry per CDR3 protein. This sample has under 850,000 distinct CDR3 sequences; under 15% occur once, and the top ten carry 0.79%. The sample consisted of PBMCs, taken before TCRalphabeta/CD19-depleted stem cell transplant. These TCRs come from a girl aged 2 to 9 with congenital amegakaryocytic thrombocytopenia, due to receive a stem cell transplant.

Only a few counts were recorded for this clonotype. The V call is TRBV14, the J call TRBJ2-5; D is unclear. Trimming left V 4 bases short and J 2 bases short, with 11 bases between. Looked up from germline, CDR1 is SGHDN and CDR2 is FVKESK. The CDR3 totals 14 residues. The CDR3 DNA is TGTGCCAGCAGCCGGCTATTGAGACAAGAGACCCAGTACTTC. Protein product: CASSRLLRQETQYF.

This clonotype was observed many times. V usage is TRBV12-3 or TRBV12-4 and J usage is TRBJ2-3, with D perhaps matching TRBD2 (5 bases). The germline V and J ends were trimmed by 3 bases and 5 bases, with 9 bases remaining between them. CDR3 size: 13 residues. The CDR3: CASSFIAGDTQYF. The CDR3 bases are TGTGCCAGCAGTTTCATTGCGGGAGATACGCAGTATTTT.

A few counts support this clonotype. The chain is built from TRBV3-1 and TRBJ2-2; D unclear. CDR3 size: 12 residues. The ends were cut back, 2 bases at V and 6 bases at J, with 4 bases in the middle. Germline values: CDR1 LGHDT, CDR2 YNNKEL (reference sequence). The CDR3, as DNA: TGTGCCAGCAGCCAACCCCCCGGGGAGCTGTTTTTT. It specifies CASSQPPGELFF.

This clonotype has a count of ten or more. The chain has TRBV7-9 and TRBJ2-1; no clear D gene. Trimming pared 3 bases from V and 7 bases from J, leaving 10 bases between. The CDR3 has 13 amino acids. Per the germline V gene, CDR1 is SEHNR and CDR2 is FQNEAQ (reference sequence). The CDR3 nucleotides are TGTGCCAGCAGCTTCGTGGCGGAAAATGAGCAGTTCTTC. Protein sequence: CASSFVAENEQFF. The full variable domain, completed using reference TRBV7-9 and TRBJ2-1, is DTGVSQNPRHKITKRGQNVTFRCDPISEHNRLYWYRQTLGQGPEFLTYFQNEAQLEKSRLLSDRFSAERPKGSFSTLEIQRTEQGDSAMYLCASSFVAENEQFFGPGTRLTVL.

This clonotype was counted many times. This chain uses TRBV12-3 or TRBV12-4 with TRBJ2-3, with 11 bases lining up with TRBD2. J gave up 6 bases and V 4 bases, and 9 bases lay outside the gene matches. The CDR3 consists of 16 residues. The CDR3 DNA reads TGTGCCAGCAGTTATGGGACTAGCGGCTTTGTGGATACGCAGTATTTT. Amino acid sequence: CASSYGTSGFVDTQYF.

The rearrangement joins TRBV7-7 to TRBJ2-3; D unresolved. V shed 1 base and J shed 4 bases, with 9 bases lying between them. CDR3 length: 14 residues. Germline V lookup: CDR1 SSHAT, CDR2 FNYEAQ (reference sequence). CDR3 amino acids: CASSLVYGSDTQYF. DNA of the CDR3: TGTGCCAGCAGCTTAGTATATGGGTCAGATACGCAGTATTTT.

This clonotype was counted at least ten times. The genes are TRBV5-1 and TRBJ1-1; D is unclear. V was pared by 0 bases and J by 1 base, with 7 bases between. Germline V gene lookup returns CDR1 SGHRS and CDR2 YFSETQ. This CDR3 contains 14 residues. This CDR3 reads CASSLVSQNTEAFF. In nucleotides, the CDR3 is TGCGCCAGCAGCTTGGTCTCCCAGAACACTGAAGCTTTCTTT.

V usage is TRBV2 and J usage is TRBJ2-7; weak D call: TRBD1 (6 bases). V lost 10 bases and J lost 3, with 16 bases in between. There are 13 residues in the CDR3. In germline, CDR1 is SNHLY, CDR2 FYNNEI. In nucleotides, the CDR3 is TGTGCCACCAGGGGTAGGATGAACTACGAGCAGTACTTC. Translated: CATRGRMNYEQYF.

To note about this clonotype: The CDR3 ends on some other residue instead of the conserved phenylalanine or tryptophan, so this is likely a read error. The gene calls are TRBV29-1 and TRBJ2-5; D perhaps matches TRBD1 (5 bases). Trimming took 7 bases from V and 9 from J, leaving 18 bases between them. Germline V gene sequence: CDR1 SQVTM, CDR2 ANQGSEA. The length of the CDR3 is 12 residues. Here the CDR3 reads CSDSRTSRPQYL. For the CDR3, the DNA is TGCAGCGATTCCCGGACATCGAGGCCCCAGTACTTA.

In this sample, this clonotype turned up many times. This chain uses TRBV29-1 with TRBJ2-5, with no clear D. V was clipped by 6 bases and J by 1 base, with 18 bases between them. Germline V lookup: CDR1 SQVTM, CDR2 ANQGSEA. There are 15 residues in the CDR3. CDR3 protein: CSVRPRAGFQETQYF. The DNA of the CDR3 is TGCAGCGTGAGACCCCGAGCAGGATTCCAAGAGACCCAGTACTTC.